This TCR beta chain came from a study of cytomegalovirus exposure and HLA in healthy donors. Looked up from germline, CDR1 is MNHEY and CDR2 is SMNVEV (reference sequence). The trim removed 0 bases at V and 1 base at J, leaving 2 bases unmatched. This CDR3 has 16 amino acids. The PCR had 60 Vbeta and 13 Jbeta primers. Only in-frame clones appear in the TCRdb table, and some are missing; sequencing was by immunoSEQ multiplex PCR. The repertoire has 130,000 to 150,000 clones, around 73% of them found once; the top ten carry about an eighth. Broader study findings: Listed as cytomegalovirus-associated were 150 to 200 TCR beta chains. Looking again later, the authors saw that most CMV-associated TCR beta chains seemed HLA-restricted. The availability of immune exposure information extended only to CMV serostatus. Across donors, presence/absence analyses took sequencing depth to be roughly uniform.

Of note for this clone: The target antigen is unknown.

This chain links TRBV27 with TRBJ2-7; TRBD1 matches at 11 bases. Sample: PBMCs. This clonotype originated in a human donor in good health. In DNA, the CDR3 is TGTGCCAGCAGTTTATCCGGGACAGGGGGGTCCTACGAGCAGTACTTC. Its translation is CASSLSGTGGSYEQYF.